Listed here are 10 T cell receptor beta chains from one sample, sequenced in a study of T cells in Graves' hyperthyroidism and ophthalmopathy. Using RNA transcripts as the source, TCR beta CDR3 regions were amplified. The HTBI primer set drove a first-round RT-PCR of the TCR CDR3. Each CDR3 protein is one row after TCRdb ran MiXCR on the multiplex PCR reads. This table has hundreds of thousands of distinct CDR3 sequences, 38% appearing once. Sequencing was performed on blood. These receptors all stem from a young man with Graves' hyperthyroidism.

In its sample, this clonotype was seen many times. V gene TRBV15 combines with J gene TRBJ1-5; 8 bases are shared with TRBD1. V shed 9 bases and J 7 bases; nucleotides not matched to a gene: 8. The CDR3 extends over 13 amino acids. Germline loops: CDR1 LNHNV, CDR2 YYDKDF (reference sequence). The CDR3 loop is CATSDRGGQPQHF. The CDR3 DNA follows: TGTGCCACAAGTGACAGGGGTGGACAGCCCCAGCATTTT.

With regard to this clonotype: The germline gene is not matched at one end of the junction; a read error may be the cause. CDR3 nucleotides: TGTGTCAGTAGTCCGGGGTTAGGCTACGAGCAGTACTTC. Amino acids: CVSSPGLGYEQYF. The chain combines TRBV19 with TRBJ2-7; weak D call: TRBD2 (5 bases). The CDR3 runs to 13 residues. The germline gives CDR1 LNHDA, CDR2 SQIVND (reference sequence).

This clonotype was picked up a small number of times. This chain links TRBV12-3 or TRBV12-4 with TRBJ1-4; possibly TRBD1 for D (5 bases). The CDR3 is 14 amino acids. Trimming removed 6 bases at V and 8 bases at J, with 16 bases between. In DNA, the CDR3 is TGTGCCAGCAGGGGGGGAGGGGTTTCGGAAAAACTGTTTTTT. Encoded protein: CASRGGGVSEKLFF.

Note on this clonotype: This may be a read error, as it is one base from a much larger clone. The chain links TRBV5-1 to TRBJ1-1; a weak D match, TRBD1 (6 bases). Germline-derived CDR1 and CDR2 are SGHRS and YFSETQ. CDR3 length equals 13 residues. Written as DNA, the CDR3 is TGCGCCAGCAGCGTAACAGGGTACACTGAAACTTTCTTT. It translates to CASSVTGYTETFF.

The chain has TRBV6-5 and TRBJ1-5; tentative D call: TRBD1 (5 bases). CDR1 and CDR2 (germline): MNHEY, SVGAGI. There are 12 residues in the CDR3. V gave up 7 bases and J gave up 9 bases, with 13 bases separating them. CDR3 bases: TGTGCCAGCACAAAAGAGAGGGGGCCCCAGCATTTT. Translated, it gives CASTKERGPQHF.

This clonotype was seen repeatedly, ten times or more. The chain joins TRBV25-1 to TRBJ1-1, with 8 bases matching TRBD1. CDR1 is MGHDK, CDR2 SYGVNS, per germline. This CDR3 spans 17 amino acids. Losses at the gene ends were 3 bases for V and 6 bases for J; bases not matched to a gene: 15. CDR3 DNA sequence: TGTGCCAGCAGTGAGTTTTTCTCGACAGGGGAGCGCGCTGAAGCTTTCTTT. It translates to CASSEFFSTGERAEAFF.

This clonotype was seen ten or more times. V is TRBV7-2 and J is TRBJ2-7; unclear D gene. The germline CDR1 and CDR2 sequences are SGHTA and FQGNSA. This CDR3 has 15 residues. Trimming took 5 bases from V and 2 from J, leaving 16 bases between them. CDR3 bases: TGTGCCAGCAGCCCACGGTTTGTGGGCACCTACGAGCAGTACTTC. It specifies CASSPRFVGTYEQYF.

This clonotype came up a few times. This chain connects TRBV12-3 or TRBV12-4 to TRBJ1-1; D is ambiguous. The CDR3 has 12 residues. V was cut by 6 bases and J by 1 base, with 6 bases left in between. CDR3 in amino acids: CASRQQNTEAFF. The DNA for the CDR3 is TGTGCCAGCAGACAACAGAACACTGAAGCTTTCTTT.

At least ten counts were recorded for this clonotype. The chain combines TRBV7-8 with TRBJ2-7, with a tentative D call TRBD1 (6 bases). Germline V gene data show CDR1 as SGHVS and CDR2 as FQNEAQ. The CDR3 is 14 residues long. V was clipped by 0 bases and J by 5 bases, with 11 bases between them. For the CDR3, the DNA is TGTGCCAGCAGCTTAGCGAACAGGGCCCACGAGCAGTACTTC. It is translated as CASSLANRAHEQYF.

The chain carries TRBV10-3 and TRBJ2-7, with a tentative D call TRBD2 (5 bases). Near its end, the DNA agrees better with TRBJ2-1, so the J call may be wrong. Germline CDR1 ENHRY, CDR2 SYGVKD. The CDR3 contains 14 residues. The CDR3 sequence is CAISEGGLWNEQFF. The DNA for the CDR3 is TGTGCCATCAGTGAGGGAGGATTATGGAATGAGCAGTTCTTC.